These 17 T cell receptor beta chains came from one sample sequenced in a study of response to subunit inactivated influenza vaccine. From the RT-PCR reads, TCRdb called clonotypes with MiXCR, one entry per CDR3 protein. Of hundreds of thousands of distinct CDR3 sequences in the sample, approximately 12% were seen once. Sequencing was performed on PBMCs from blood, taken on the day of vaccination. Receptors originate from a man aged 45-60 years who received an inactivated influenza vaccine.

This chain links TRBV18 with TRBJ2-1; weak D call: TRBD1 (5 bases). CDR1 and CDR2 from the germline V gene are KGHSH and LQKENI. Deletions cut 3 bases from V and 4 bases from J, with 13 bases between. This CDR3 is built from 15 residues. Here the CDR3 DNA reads TGTGCCAGCTCACCCCCCACCCGACAGTACAATGAGCAGTTCTTC. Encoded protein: CASSPPTRQYNEQFF.

The CDR3 region is CSVKGAGETQYF. Here the CDR3 DNA reads TGCAGCGTTAAGGGGGCAGGAGAGACCCAGTACTTC. The chain uses TRBV29-1 and TRBJ2-5; 7 nucleotides align to TRBD1. CDR3 length: 12 residues. Losses at the gene ends were 5 bases for V and 4 bases for J; bases not matched to a gene: 4. Germline loops: CDR1 SQVTM, CDR2 ANQGSEA.

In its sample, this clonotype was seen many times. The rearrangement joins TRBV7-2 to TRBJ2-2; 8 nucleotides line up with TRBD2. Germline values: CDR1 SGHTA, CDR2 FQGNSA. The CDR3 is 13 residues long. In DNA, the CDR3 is TGTGCTGCGGCGGGAGGCTCCACCGGGGAGCTGTTTTTT. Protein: CAAAGGSTGELFF.

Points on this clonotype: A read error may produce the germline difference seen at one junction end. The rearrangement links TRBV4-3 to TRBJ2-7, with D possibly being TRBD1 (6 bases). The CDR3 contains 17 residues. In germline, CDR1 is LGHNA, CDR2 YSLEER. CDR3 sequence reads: CASSQGPTGSPSYGQYF. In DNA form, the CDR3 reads TGCGCCAGCAGCCAAGGCCCCACAGGGTCCCCTTCCTACGGGCAGTACTTC.

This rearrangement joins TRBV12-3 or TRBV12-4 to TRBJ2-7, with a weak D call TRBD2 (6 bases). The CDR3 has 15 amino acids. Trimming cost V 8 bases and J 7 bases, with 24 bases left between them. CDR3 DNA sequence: TGTGCCAGCGCCTCGTATAGGGACTCGGAGCGAGAGCAGTACTTC. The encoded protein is CASASYRDSEREQYF.

The CDR3 nucleotides read TGTGCCAGCAGCCCGACTAGCGGAAACACCGGGGAGCTGTTTTTT. Amino acids: CASSPTSGNTGELFF. This chain links TRBV5-4 with TRBJ2-2; 9 bases match TRBD2. CDR1 is SGHNT, CDR2 YYREEE, per germline (reference sequence). The CDR3 is 15 residues long. V shed 4 bases and J 2 bases; nucleotides not matched to a gene: 3.

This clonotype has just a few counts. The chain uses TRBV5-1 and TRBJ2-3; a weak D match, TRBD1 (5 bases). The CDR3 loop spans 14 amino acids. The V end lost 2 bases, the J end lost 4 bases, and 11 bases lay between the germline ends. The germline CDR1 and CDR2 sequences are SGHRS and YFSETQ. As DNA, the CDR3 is TGCGCCAGCAGCTTAGGACATCATCCAGATACGCAGTATTTT. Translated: CASSLGHHPDTQYF.

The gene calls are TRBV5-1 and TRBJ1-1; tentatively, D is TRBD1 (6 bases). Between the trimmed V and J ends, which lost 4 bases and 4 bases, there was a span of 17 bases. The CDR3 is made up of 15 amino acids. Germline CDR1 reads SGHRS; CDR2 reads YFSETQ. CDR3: CASSREGDLSTEAFF. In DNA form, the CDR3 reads TGCGCCAGCAGCCGGGAGGGGGATTTAAGCACTGAAGCTTTCTTT.

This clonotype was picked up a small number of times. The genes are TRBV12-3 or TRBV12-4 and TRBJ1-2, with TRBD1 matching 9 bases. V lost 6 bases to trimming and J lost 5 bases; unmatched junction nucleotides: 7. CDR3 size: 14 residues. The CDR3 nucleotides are TGTGCCAGCAGAGCGGGACAGGGTTCTTATGGCTACACCTTC. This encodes CASRAGQGSYGYTF.

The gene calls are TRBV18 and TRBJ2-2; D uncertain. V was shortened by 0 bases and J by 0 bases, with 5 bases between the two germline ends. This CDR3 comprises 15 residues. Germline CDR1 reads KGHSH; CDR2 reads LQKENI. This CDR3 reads CASSPPGSNTGELFF. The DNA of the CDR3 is TGTGCCAGCTCACCACCCGGCTCGAACACCGGGGAGCTGTTTTTT. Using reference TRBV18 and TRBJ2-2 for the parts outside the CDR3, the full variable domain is NAGVMQNPRHLVRRRGQEARLRCSPMKGHSHVYWYRQLPEEGLKFMVYLQKENIIDESGMPKERFSAEFPKEGPSILRIQQVVRGDSAAYFCASSPPGSNTGELFFGEGSRLTVL.

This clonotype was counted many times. The CDR3 region is CASSQGGPLVYEQYF. As DNA, the CDR3 is TGTGCCAGCAGCCAAGGGGGGCCTTTAGTCTACGAGCAGTACTTC. This chain links TRBV3-1 with TRBJ2-7, with TRBD1 as a possible D gene (6 bases). This CDR3 contains 15 residues. Trimming stripped 1 base from V and 3 bases from J, with 13 bases between. Germline-derived CDR1 and CDR2 are LGHDT and YNNKEL (reference sequence).

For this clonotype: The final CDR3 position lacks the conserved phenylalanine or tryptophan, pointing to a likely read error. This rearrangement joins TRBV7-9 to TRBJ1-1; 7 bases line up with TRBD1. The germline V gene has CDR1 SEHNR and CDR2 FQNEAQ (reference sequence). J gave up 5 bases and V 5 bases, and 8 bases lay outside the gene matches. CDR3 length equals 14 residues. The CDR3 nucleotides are TGTGCCAGCAGCCCCCGACAGGGTTTTACTGAAGCTTTCCTT. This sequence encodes CASSPRQGFTEAFL.

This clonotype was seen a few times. CDR3 in DNA: TGTGCCAGCAGCTTAATTGCGGGAGCGGGTGAGCAGTTCTTC. It translates to CASSLIAGAGEQFF. The chain links TRBV7-8 to TRBJ2-1, with TRBD2 matching over 7 bases. This CDR3 has 14 amino acids. Germline lookup yields CDR1 SGHVS and CDR2 FQNEAQ. V gave up 2 bases and J gave up 9 bases; unmatched junction bases: 7.

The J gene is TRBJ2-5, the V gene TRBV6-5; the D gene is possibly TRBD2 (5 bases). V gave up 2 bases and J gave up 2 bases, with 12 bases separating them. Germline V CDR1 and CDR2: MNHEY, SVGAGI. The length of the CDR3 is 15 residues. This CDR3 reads CASSYQDFRQETQYF. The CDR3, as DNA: TGTGCCAGCAGTTACCAGGACTTTAGACAAGAGACCCAGTACTTC.

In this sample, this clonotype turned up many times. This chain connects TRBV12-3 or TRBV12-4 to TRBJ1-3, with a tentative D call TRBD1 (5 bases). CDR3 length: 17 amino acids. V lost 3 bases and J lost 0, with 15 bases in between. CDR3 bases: TGTGCCAGCAGTTTTGGGAGGGGACGCCGCTCTGGAAACACCATATATTTT. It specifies CASSFGRGRRSGNTIYF.

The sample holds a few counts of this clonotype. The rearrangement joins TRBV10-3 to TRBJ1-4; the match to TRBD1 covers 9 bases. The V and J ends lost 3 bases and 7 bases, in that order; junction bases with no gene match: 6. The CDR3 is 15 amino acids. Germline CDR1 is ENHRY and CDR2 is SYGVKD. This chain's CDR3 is CAISDKTGGGEKLFF. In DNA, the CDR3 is TGTGCCATCAGTGACAAGACAGGGGGAGGTGAAAAACTGTTTTTT.

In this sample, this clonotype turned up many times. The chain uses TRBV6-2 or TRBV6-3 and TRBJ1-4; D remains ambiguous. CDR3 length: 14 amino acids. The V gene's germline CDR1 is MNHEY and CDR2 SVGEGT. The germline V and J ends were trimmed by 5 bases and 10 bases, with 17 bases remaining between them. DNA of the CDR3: TGTGCCAGCAGTGACCGGGGTAAATTTCGAAAACTGTTTTTT. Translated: CASSDRGKFRKLFF.